The 9 T cell receptor beta chains below all came from one sample that was sequenced in a study of T cells in tuberculosis. Time point given: new active TB diagnosis, blood taken before or within 7 days of starting treatment. The table came from immunoSEQ multiplex PCR; TCRdb's copy has only in-frame clones and leaves some out. This sample has about 37,000 clones, with around 90% found just once. The specimen was PBMCs, collected at tuberculosis diagnosis. Source of these receptors: an adult with tuberculosis.

The V gene is TRBV19, the J gene TRBJ2-3, with D possibly TRBD2 on 5 matching bases. Trimming removed 3 bases from V and 4 bases from J, with 11 bases in between. Germline V lookup: CDR1 LNHDA, CDR2 SQIVND (reference sequence). The CDR3 length is 14 residues. CDR3: CASSISGISDTQYF. CDR3 coding DNA: TGTGCCAGTAGTATCTCGGGGATTTCAGATACGCAGTATTTT.

V usage is TRBV11-2 and J usage is TRBJ2-2; 11 bases match TRBD2. The CDR3 is 16 residues long. CDR1 SGHAT and CDR2 FQNNGV come from the germline V gene. V shed 5 bases, J shed 6 bases, and the junction held 8 bases outside the gene matches. The CDR3 sequence is CASSALPGLAAGELFF. CDR3 coding DNA: TGTGCCAGCAGCGCTTTACCGGGACTAGCGGCCGGGGAGCTGTTTTTT.

V and J are TRBV20-1 and TRBJ2-7; possible D gene TRBD1, 5 bases. The CDR3 has 11 amino acids. V was trimmed by 4 bases and J by 2 bases, leaving 6 bases between them. In germline, CDR1 is DFQATT, CDR2 SNEGSKA (reference sequence). CDR3: CSATGTYEQYF. The CDR3 bases are TGCAGTGCTACAGGGACCTACGAGCAGTACTTC.

This chain uses TRBV5-5 with TRBJ2-2, with 8 positions matching TRBD1. The germline CDR1 and CDR2 sequences are SGHKS and YYEKEE (reference sequence). V was pared by 4 bases and J by 4 bases, with 9 bases of the junction left unmatched. The CDR3 has 16 residues. This CDR3 is CASSPHGQGFTGELFF. As DNA, the CDR3 is TGTGCCAGCAGCCCGCATGGACAGGGCTTCACCGGGGAGCTGTTTTTT.

This clone came up once. The rearrangement joins TRBV6-5 to TRBJ2-1; 10 nucleotides match TRBD2. Germline V gene lookup returns CDR1 MNHEY and CDR2 SVGAGI. The CDR3 runs to 14 residues. V trimming: 7 bases; J trimming: 7 bases; junction bases outside the gene matches: 7. CDR3 region: CASNSLAGRNEQFF. The CDR3 DNA follows: TGTGCCAGCAACTCACTAGCGGGGAGGAATGAGCAGTTCTTC.

The chain has TRBV15 and TRBJ1-4, with 7 bases matching TRBD1. Unmatched junction bases numbered 8, after V lost 6 bases and J lost 7 bases. This CDR3 region has 14 residues. CDR1 LNHNV and CDR2 YYDKDF come from the germline V gene (reference sequence). The CDR3 sequence: CATRTGTVAEKLFF. CDR3 sequence (DNA): TGTGCCACCAGAACCGGGACAGTAGCTGAAAAACTGTTTTTT.

This rearrangement joins TRBV27 to TRBJ2-2; tentative D call: TRBD2 (5 bases). V lost 6 bases and J 1 base, leaving 6 bases between the germline ends. This CDR3 has 13 residues. Germline lookup yields CDR1 MNHEY and CDR2 SMNVEV (reference sequence). The CDR3 DNA is TGTGCCAGCAGACGGGGGAACACCGGGGAGCTGTTTTTT. It is translated as CASRRGNTGELFF.

The chain uses TRBV9 and TRBJ2-1; 7 nucleotides agree with TRBD1. The CDR3 contains 13 residues. From germline, CDR1 is SGDLS and CDR2 YYNGEE. V dropped 4 bases and J dropped 12; count of bases not matched to a gene: 10. The CDR3 here is CASSRDSGQGQFF. Here the CDR3 DNA reads TGTGCCAGCAGCCGGGACAGCGGTCAGGGGCAGTTCTTC.

The sample holds one count of this clone. This rearrangement joins TRBV4-1 to TRBJ2-2; possible D gene TRBD1, 5 bases. The CDR3 covers 17 residues. The V gene lost 2 bases and the J gene lost 4 bases, with 17 bases spanning the gap. Germline CDR1 and CDR2: MGHRA and YSYEKL. The CDR3: CASSQMDMGWVTGELFF. CDR3 coding DNA: TGCGCCAGCAGCCAAATGGACATGGGATGGGTCACCGGGGAGCTGTTTTTT.